Sequencing of this T cell receptor beta chain was carried out in a study of T-cell memory formation after mild COVID-19. The CDR3 loop spans 14 amino acids. Losses at the gene ends were 6 bases for V and 8 bases for J; bases not matched to a gene: 4. TCRdb independently ran MiXCR on the 5' RACE reads; one entry per CDR3 protein. This table holds under 250,000 distinct CDR3 sequences, 27% found once. The chain carries TRBV12-3 or TRBV12-4 and TRBJ1-6; TRBD1 aligns across 10 bases. This receptor was identified in an adult woman who had mild COVID-19 (a few samples of this study predate the infection). Cell type and time point are not known. The sample taken for sequencing was PBMCs or a T cell subset sorted from them (not recorded which). CDR3 residues: CASRGGQGHSPLHF. The CDR3 DNA sequence: TGTGCCAGCAGGGGGGGACAGGGGCATTCACCCCTCCACTTT.